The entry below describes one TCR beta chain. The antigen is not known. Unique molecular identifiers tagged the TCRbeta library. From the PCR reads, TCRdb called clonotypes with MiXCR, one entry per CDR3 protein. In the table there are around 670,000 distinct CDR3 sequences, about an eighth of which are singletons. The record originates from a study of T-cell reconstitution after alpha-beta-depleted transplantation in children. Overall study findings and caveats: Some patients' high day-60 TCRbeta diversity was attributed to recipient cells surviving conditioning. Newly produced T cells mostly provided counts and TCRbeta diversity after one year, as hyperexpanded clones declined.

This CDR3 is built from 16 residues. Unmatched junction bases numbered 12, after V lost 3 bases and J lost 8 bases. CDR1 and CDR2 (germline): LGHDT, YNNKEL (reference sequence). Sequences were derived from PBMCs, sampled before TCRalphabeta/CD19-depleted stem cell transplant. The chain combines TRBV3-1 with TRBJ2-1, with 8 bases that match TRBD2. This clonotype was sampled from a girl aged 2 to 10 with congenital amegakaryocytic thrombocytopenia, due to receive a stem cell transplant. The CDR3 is CASSQGTRSQFDEQFF. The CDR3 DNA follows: TGTGCCAGCAGCCAGGGGACTAGGTCCCAGTTCGATGAGCAGTTCTTC.